This T cell receptor beta chain was identified in a study of blood T cell repertoires in COVID-19 (TCRdb year 2020). Background on the whole study: The collaborator samples originated in the United States, Italy and Spain and spanned the acute and convalescent phases of COVID-19. The prospective study material was composed of cDNA or gDNA derived from T cells, B-cell-depleted T cells, or PBMCs. The dataset comprised deeply sampled blood TCRbeta repertoires from subjects exposed to, actively infected with, or recovered from COVID-19. The repertoires were released in a freely available public database intended as a resource for research on the immune response to SARS-CoV-2. Samples were obtained from the ongoing ImmuneRACE study (first 160 participants) and from about 1,300 subjects provided by 6 global collaborators. A de-identified subject ID, COVID-19 status, age in years and sex were almost always included in the sample metadata. HLA class I and class II types, where available, came from metadata supplied by the sample provider rather than from assay-based typing. Findings and caveats that apply to the study as a whole: The amount of clinical and demographic metadata varied by source and participant and was provided uncurated.

Whole blood was collected in K2EDTA tubes by collaborating institutions according to the institutions' own protocols. Collaborator samples were shipped for TCRbeta analysis as frozen whole blood, isolated PBMCs, or DNA extracted from either sample type. Notes on this clone: It lacks a known antigen. There are no base qualities to consult, and no much larger clone falls within one base.

The CDR3 starts with the cysteine, ends with the phenylalanine, and has 16 residues. Just the 48-base CDR3 DNA is kept, in frame starting at base 1. The germline V gene specifies SGHRS as CDR1 and YFSETQ as CDR2. The germline V and J ends show losses of 0 bases and 3 bases respectively, and no gene match explains 2 bases of the junction. The immunoSEQ Assay, a bias-controlled multiplex PCR, was used to amplify TCRbeta CDR3 regions from genomic DNA. Turning to the authors' computational methods: The number of nucleated cells in each sample was estimated by amplification of reference gene primers within the assay. To quantify the absolute abundance of each unique TCRbeta CDR3 rearrangement, sequence reads were collapsed and filtered. For each sample, productive Simpson clonality was calculated by taking the square root of Simpson's diversity index across productive rearrangements. This is the immuneACCESS table as TCRdb keeps it, with only in-frame sequences that have V and J called. A part of the clones is gone; compared with another copy, unresolved V genes explain less than half, and the rest is unexplained. The V and J calls and clone size are taken from that table; D and trimming were inferred from the DNA. This sample holds fewer than 120,000 clones; roughly 85% were observed only once. In total, the top ten clones hold around 4.4% of the sample.

This receptor chain uses TRBV5-1 and TRBJ2-3; 12 middle bases align to TRBD1. This sequence originates from a human donor in a cohort sampled during active COVID-19. The specimen sequenced was peripheral blood. The nucleotide sequence reads TGCGCCAGCAGCTTGGGGGGACAGGGGGCAACAGATACGCAGTATTTT. The resulting protein is CASSLGGQGATDTQYF.